The text below deals with one T cell receptor (beta chain). Its cognate antigen is unknown. The PCR made use of 60 Vbeta and 13 Jbeta primers. Repertoires were generated with immunoSEQ multiplex PCR, while TCRdb's copy carries only in-frame clones and drops some. In the table there are some 130,000 clones, 60% to 75% of which are singletons. This entry is derived from a study of cytomegalovirus exposure and HLA in healthy donors. General study points: Investigators reported 150 to 200 TCR beta chains as tied to cytomegalovirus. With high specificity and sensitivity, the classifier reportedly diagnosed cytomegalovirus status.

Germline-derived CDR1 and CDR2 are SGHNT and YYREEE (reference sequence). With 2 bases removed from V and 0 bases from J, the gap between germline ends came to 5 bases. CDR3 length: 13 amino acids. V usage is TRBV5-4 and J usage is TRBJ1-1; no clear D. Sequencing was performed on PBMCs. This sequence was found in a human donor in good health. The CDR3: CASSFSLNTEAFF. The CDR3 coding sequence is TGTGCCAGCAGCTTTTCCTTGAACACTGAAGCTTTCTTT.